This T cell receptor beta chain was obtained from a study of graft-versus-host responses after intestinal transplantation. The protocol was immunoSEQ multiplex PCR, while the TCRdb copy is restricted to in-frame clones and leaves out a portion. The table includes about 97,000 clones, 80% to 95% detected once. This clone was observed a few times. The sample in question was PBMCs, obtained about 450 days after intestinal transplant. The TCR was taken from a human patient who received an intestinal transplant, so some T cells may come from the graft donor.

The DNA of the CDR3 is TGTGCCATCAGTGGAGCACACGAAGGGACAGCCGCCTACGAGCAGTACTTC. It specifies CAISGAHEGTAAYEQYF. V usage is TRBV10-3 and J usage is TRBJ2-7; 7 bases map to TRBD1. The CDR3 contains 17 residues. Germline V gives CDR1 ENHRY, CDR2 SYGVKD. V shed 4 bases, J shed 2 bases, and the junction held 14 bases outside the gene matches.